The 28 T cell receptor beta chains below all came from one sample that was sequenced in a study of blood T cell repertoires in COVID-19. Libraries were prepared by immunoSEQ multiplex PCR; TCRdb keeps only in-frame clonotypes and omits some of them. The data hold approximately 250,000 clones, with roughly 86% observed a single time. Sequenced: peripheral blood. Receptor source: a man between 35 and 55 years old with active or convalescent COVID-19.

J is TRBJ2-2 and V is TRBV24-1, with 7 nucleotides matching TRBD1. J lost 1 base, V lost 3 bases, and 7 bases had no gene match. The germline V gene encodes CDR1 KGHDR and CDR2 SFDVKD. The CDR3 consists of 17 residues. CDR3 nucleotide sequence: TGTGCCACCAGTGATGGGACAGAGGCTAAGAACACCGGGGAGCTGTTTTTT. This sequence encodes CATSDGTEAKNTGELFF.

The gene calls are TRBV28 and TRBJ2-5; D might be TRBD1 (6 bases). The CDR3 is 13 amino acids. The V gene's germline CDR1 is MDHEN and CDR2 SYDVKM. Trimming removed 4 bases from V and 10 bases from J, with 16 bases in between. The chain's CDR3 is CASSSRTVEDQYF. The CDR3 DNA follows: TGTGCCAGCAGTTCACGGACAGTCGAGGACCAGTACTTC.

The genes are TRBV7-9 and TRBJ1-1; 8 nucleotides match TRBD1. The germline gives CDR1 SEHNR, CDR2 FQNEAQ (reference sequence). Unmatched junction bases numbered 8, after V lost 5 bases and J lost 0 bases. The CDR3 is 16 residues long. DNA of the CDR3: TGTGCCAGCAGCAGGGGACAGGCAATTCTGAACACTGAAGCTTTCTTT. It yields the protein CASSRGQAILNTEAFF.

The chain links TRBV6-1 to TRBJ1-1; D gene ambiguous. CDR3 length equals 14 residues. Trimming left V 3 bases short and J 6 bases short, with 14 bases between. In germline, CDR1 is MNHNS, CDR2 SASEGT. The CDR3 reads CASSENGVVSEAFF. As DNA, the CDR3 is TGTGCCAGCAGTGAGAACGGGGTAGTATCTGAAGCTTTCTTT.

The chain combines TRBV9 with TRBJ1-2; TRBD1 matches 8 bases. CDR3 length: 16 residues. Per germline, CDR1 SGDLS and CDR2 YYNGEE. Trimming at V came to 4 bases and at J to 2 bases, leaving 10 bases not matched to a gene. In DNA, the CDR3 is TGTGCCAGCAGCCAACGATGGACAGGGTTAAACTATGGCTACACCTTC. Amino acid sequence: CASSQRWTGLNYGYTF.

V gene TRBV5-1 combines with J gene TRBJ1-5; 8 nucleotides line up with TRBD1. Germline trimming cut 4 bases from V and 6 bases from J; bases unmatched to any gene: 6. The CDR3 extends over 14 amino acids. CDR1 SGHRS and CDR2 YFSETQ come from the germline V gene. The CDR3 sequence is CASSPGGAGQPQHF. The CDR3 nucleotides are TGCGCCAGCAGCCCAGGGGGCGCGGGTCAGCCCCAGCATTTT.

CDR3 bases: TGTGCCAGCAGCTTTGGGACAGGGATCACGGAGACCCAGTACTTC. Residues: CASSFGTGITETQYF. The chain links TRBV5-6 to TRBJ2-5; 9 nucleotides agree with TRBD1. Germline CDR1 and CDR2: SGHDT and YYEEEE. V trimming: 2 bases; J trimming: 5 bases; junction bases outside the gene matches: 7. The CDR3 has 15 residues.

The rearrangement links TRBV7-3 to TRBJ2-1, with a tentative D call TRBD2 (7 bases). V shed 2 bases and J shed 1 base, with 12 bases lying between them. Per the germline V gene, CDR1 is SGHTA and CDR2 is FQGTGA. This CDR3 contains 16 residues. Here the CDR3 DNA reads TGTGCCAGCAGCTTAGCGGGGGCACCGTCCTACAATGAGCAGTTCTTC. As protein: CASSLAGAPSYNEQFF.

The rearrangement links TRBV11-3 to TRBJ2-3, with D possibly matching TRBD2 (6 bases). CDR3 length equals 16 residues. Germline V gene sequence: CDR1 SGHNT, CDR2 YENEEA. The ends were cut back, 1 base at V and 2 bases at J, with 13 bases in the middle. The CDR3 bases are TGTGCCAGCAGCTTAGCCGGAGGGAGTCACACAGATACGCAGTATTTT. Its translation: CASSLAGGSHTDTQYF.

This rearrangement joins TRBV28 to TRBJ1-4; a possible D gene is TRBD1 (6 bases). Trimming took off 5 bases at V and 7 bases at J, with 11 bases between the two ends. CDR1 is MDHEN, CDR2 SYDVKM, per germline. This CDR3 has 13 amino acids. The CDR3 DNA reads TGTGCCAGCAGTCAGCCAGGGGTTGAAAAACTGTTTTTT. Translated: CASSQPGVEKLFF. Full variable domain (outside the CDR3, taken from reference TRBV28 and TRBJ1-4): DVKVTQSSRYLVKRTGEKVFLECVQDMDHENMFWYRQDPGLGLRLIYFSYDVKMKEKGDIPEGYSVSREKKERFSLILESASTNQTSMYLCASSQPGVEKLFFGSGTQLSVL.

The CDR3, as DNA: TGTGCCATCAGTGAAATAGCTACCACCTACAATGAGCAGTTCTTC. Translated: CAISEIATTYNEQFF. The rearrangement uses TRBV10-3 and TRBJ2-1; no firm D call. Germline assignment: CDR1 ENHRY and CDR2 SYGVKD. The CDR3 consists of 15 residues. Trimming left V 3 bases short and J 2 bases short, with 11 bases between.

The chain joins TRBV24-1 to TRBJ2-3; TRBD1 aligns across 9 bases. Germline V gives CDR1 KGHDR, CDR2 SFDVKD. The CDR3 is made up of 13 amino acids. V lost 4 bases and J lost 6; bases outside the gene matches: 1. This chain's CDR3 is CATSEQGADTQYF. As DNA, the CDR3 is TGTGCCACCAGTGAACAGGGGGCGGATACGCAGTATTTT.

The chain employs TRBV6-6 and TRBJ2-3; 9 nucleotides agree with TRBD1. The CDR3 covers 18 residues. Trimming took 5 bases from V and 0 from J; bases not matched to a gene: 12. CDR1 and CDR2 (germline): MNHNY, SVGAGI (reference sequence). The CDR3 reads CASSPGTGRYFSTDTQYF. The CDR3 DNA is TGTGCCAGCAGTCCCGGGACAGGGAGGTACTTTAGCACAGATACGCAGTATTTT.

This clone was seen more than once but under ten times. The chain has TRBV24-1 and TRBJ1-3; D may be TRBD1 (6 bases). CDR3 size: 15 residues. The V gene's germline CDR1 is KGHDR and CDR2 SFDVKD. The ends were cut back, 3 bases at V and 4 bases at J, with 12 bases in the middle. The CDR3 DNA reads as TGTGCCACCAGTGATCATACAGGGCCCGGAAACACCATATATTTT. Its translation: CATSDHTGPGNTIYF.

The V gene is TRBV6-5, the J gene TRBJ2-7; 7 nucleotides match TRBD1. Trimming took 6 bases from V and 2 from J; bases not matched to a gene: 10. The germline CDR1 and CDR2 sequences are MNHEY and SVGAGI. The CDR3 consists of 15 residues. As DNA, the CDR3 is TGTGCCAGCAGGCCCTCGCGACAGGGCCCCTACGAGCAGTACTTC. Its protein product is CASRPSRQGPYEQYF.

This sequence joins TRBV30 and TRBJ1-1; maybe TRBD1 (6 bases). Germline values: CDR1 GTSNPN, CDR2 SVGIG (reference sequence). The CDR3 runs 14 residues. V was shortened by 4 bases and J by 4 bases, with 16 bases between the two germline ends. The CDR3 loop is CAWTSGGGPTEAFF. CDR3 bases: TGTGCCTGGACCTCAGGCGGGGGGCCCACTGAAGCTTTCTTT.

The chain couples TRBV5-1 to TRBJ1-5, with 8 bases lining up with TRBD1. The germline CDR1 and CDR2 sequences are SGHRS and YFSETQ. V was pared by 4 bases and J by 6 bases, with 3 bases of the junction left unmatched. The CDR3 runs 13 residues. The chain's CDR3 is CASSPGQGQPQHF. For the CDR3, the DNA is TGCGCCAGCAGCCCTGGACAGGGTCAGCCCCAGCATTTT.

This chain connects TRBV24-1 to TRBJ2-1; no clear D. V lost 9 bases, J lost 9 bases, and 11 bases lay in between. This CDR3 contains 11 residues. The germline V gene has CDR1 KGHDR and CDR2 SFDVKD. The CDR3 loop reads CATVGDGEQFF. The CDR3 coding sequence is TGTGCCACCGTAGGAGACGGTGAGCAGTTCTTC.

The gene calls are TRBV30 and TRBJ2-7; TRBD2 might be the D (5 bases). The CDR3 is 15 residues long. Trimming removed 0 bases at V and 7 bases at J, with 19 bases between. The germline gives CDR1 GTSNPN, CDR2 SVGIG (reference sequence). The DNA of the CDR3 is TGTGCCTGGAGTGTATCCCTGGCGGGCAACGAGGAGCAGTACTTC. Translation: CAWSVSLAGNEEQYF. The variable domain in full, with the rest retrieved from reference TRBV30 and TRBJ2-7, is SQTIHQWPATLVQPVGSPLSLECTVEGTSNPNLYWYRQAAGRGLQLLFYSVGIGQISSEVPQNLSASRPQDRQFILSSKKLLLSDSGFYLCAWSVSLAGNEEQYFGPGTRLTVT.

The V call is TRBV25-1, the J call TRBJ2-3, with 7 bases fitting TRBD2. The CDR3 extends over 15 amino acids. The V gene's germline CDR1 is MGHDK and CDR2 SYGVNS. The trim removed 7 bases at V and 1 base at J, leaving 8 bases unmatched. CDR3 protein: CASTVTRGGTDTQYF. As DNA, the CDR3 is TGTGCCAGCACCGTCACACGGGGGGGCACAGATACGCAGTATTTT.

The CDR3, as DNA: TGTGCCAGCAGTCCGGGGACAGGGGCCTCGGGGCAGTACTTC. It is translated as CASSPGTGASGQYF. The rearrangement joins TRBV28 to TRBJ2-7; 10 nucleotides line up with TRBD1. The CDR3 loop spans 14 amino acids. V dropped 5 bases and J dropped 9; count of bases not matched to a gene: 10. Germline V gene sequence: CDR1 MDHEN, CDR2 SYDVKM.

V and J are TRBV6-5 and TRBJ1-5; tentatively, D is TRBD1 (6 bases). There are 15 residues in the CDR3. Trimming pared 4 bases from V and 5 bases from J, leaving 15 bases between. CDR1 and CDR2 (germline): MNHEY, SVGAGI. CDR3 nucleotide sequence: TGTGCCAGCAGTTTATCTACAGGGTTGGATCAGCCCCAGCATTTT. Translated: CASSLSTGLDQPQHF.

The V call is TRBV9, the J call TRBJ2-2; a weak D match, TRBD1 (5 bases). This CDR3 has 14 residues. Germline lookup yields CDR1 SGDLS and CDR2 YYNGEE. The ends were cut back, 0 bases at V and 6 bases at J, with 9 bases in the middle. This CDR3 reads CASSVDRGAGELFF. For the CDR3, the DNA is TGTGCCAGCAGCGTAGATAGGGGCGCCGGGGAGCTGTTTTTT.

V gene TRBV10-1 combines with J gene TRBJ2-2; 7 bases align to TRBD1. CDR3 length equals 14 residues. Trimming at V came to 6 bases and at J to 2 bases, leaving 3 bases not matched to a gene. Germline V gene sequence: CDR1 WNHNN, CDR2 SYGVQD (reference sequence). The CDR3 DNA reads TGCGCCAGCAGCGGGACAGATAACACCGGGGAGCTGTTTTTT. Amino acid sequence: CASSGTDNTGELFF.

V and J are TRBV30 and TRBJ2-7; TRBD2 agrees at 7 bases. V lost 5 bases and J lost 9; bases outside the gene matches: 10. Germline V gene data show CDR1 as GTSNPN and CDR2 as SVGIG (reference sequence). The CDR3 loop spans 12 amino acids. The CDR3 is CAWVGIAGVQYF. The CDR3 DNA sequence: TGTGCCTGGGTGGGAATAGCGGGCGTGCAGTACTTC.

This clone was seen a single time. J is TRBJ2-1 and V is TRBV24-1; TRBD2 agrees at 10 bases. CDR3 size: 16 residues. Germline CDR1 KGHDR, CDR2 SFDVKD. The J segment lost 10 bases and the V segment lost 3 bases, leaving 11 bases of the junction unmatched. The DNA for the CDR3 is TGTGCCACCAGTGATCCCGGTGCTAGCGGGAGACGCGAGCAGTTCTTC. It specifies CATSDPGASGRREQFF.

This rearrangement joins TRBV11-2 to TRBJ2-2; TRBD1 matches at 9 bases. This CDR3 contains 16 residues. V trimming: 6 bases; J trimming: 1 base; junction bases outside the gene matches: 6. Germline assignment: CDR1 SGHAT and CDR2 FQNNGV. This CDR3 is CASSPRDRVNTGELFF. The CDR3, as DNA: TGTGCCAGCAGTCCCAGGGACAGGGTGAACACCGGGGAGCTGTTTTTT.

The genes are TRBV5-1 and TRBJ1-4; D gene ambiguous. Germline-derived CDR1 and CDR2 are SGHRS and YFSETQ. Trimming pared 0 bases from V and 8 bases from J, leaving 5 bases between. CDR3 length equals 12 residues. CDR3 region: CASSLGGEKLFF. DNA for the CDR3: TGCGCCAGCAGCTTGGGCGGGGAAAAACTGTTTTTT.